This T cell receptor (beta chain) was obtained from a study of T-cell reconstitution after alpha-beta-depleted transplantation in children. CDR3 length: 15 amino acids. V was pared by 0 bases and J by 5 bases, with 6 bases of the junction left unmatched. This clonotype was observed a handful of times. As yet, its antigen is unknown. During its preparation, the TCRbeta library received unique molecular identifiers. MiXCR, run by TCRdb on the PCR reads, gives a single entry per CDR3 protein. The sample records about 460,000 distinct CDR3 sequences, 10% to 13% being singletons. Study conclusions and caveats: One year post-transplant, T-cell counts and diversity were largely derived from T cells produced anew.

The V gene is TRBV12-3 or TRBV12-4, the J gene TRBJ1-2; 7 nucleotides line up with TRBD1. This specimen consisted of PBMCs, obtained before TCRalphabeta/CD19-depleted stem cell transplant. This receptor was taken from a child aged 2 to 15 with inherited bone marrow failure, due to receive a stem cell transplant. The CDR3 reads CASSLAQGESYGYTF. The CDR3 coding sequence is TGTGCCAGCAGTTTAGCGCAGGGGGAATCGTATGGCTACACCTTC.